In this sample, the clone carrying this T cell receptor (beta chain) turned up once. No antigen is known for it. This specimen belongs to a study of T cell responses to AZD1222 COVID-19 vaccine. Study results and caveats: Clonal diversity was possibly underestimated; the donors were predominantly white British and more often female. It was only a handful of AZD1222 recipients who were seropositive at baseline. A rise in Spike-specific TCR breadth and depth followed two AZD1222 doses.

Using immunoSEQ multiplex PCR, the repertoire was profiled, and TCRdb retains in-frame clones only, with some absent. The sample yields fewer than 85,000 clones, nearly 90% seen once. Germline loops: CDR1 MNHEY, CDR2 SVGAGI. CDR3 length: 15 amino acids. V shed 5 bases and J shed 11 bases, with 24 bases lying between them. The chain is built from TRBV6-5 and TRBJ1-1, with D perhaps matching TRBD1 (5 bases). Specimen: peripheral blood, collected 28 days after the second AZD1222 dose. This TCR derives from an adult who received the AZD1222 COVID-19 vaccine. The CDR3 bases are TGTGCCAGCAGTCACCAGGGAGCGGTGCGGGGTCGGGCTTTCTTT. Protein product: CASSHQGAVRGRAFF.